Below are 10 T cell receptor beta chains sequenced from a single sample in a study of vaccination and CD4 T cells after COVID-19. No antigen has been identified for these receptors. The Oncomine TCR Beta short-read assay was what sequenced the DNA obtained from cultured CD4+ T cells. TCRdb itself ran the PCR reads through MiXCR, one entry per CDR3 protein. The sample has approximately 20,000 distinct CDR3 sequences, approximately 22% seen once. Treatment described: roughly ten-day PBMC culture with coronavirus spike peptide pools or control peptides (ViraFEST assay). The material sequenced was cultured CD4+ T cells from blood. The receptor set was obtained from a human donor with COVID-19.

This clonotype was observed a handful of times. The chain employs TRBV2 and TRBJ1-2, with 9 bases lining up with TRBD1. This CDR3 has 15 residues. After removal of 5 bases from V and 6 bases from J, the junction contained 10 bases not matched to a gene. Germline CDR1 reads SNHLY; CDR2 reads FYNNEI. The CDR3 nucleotides read TGTGCCAGCAGTACGCCGCCGGGACAGGGAAATGGCTACACCTTC. Translating it yields CASSTPPGQGNGYTF.

In the case of this clonotype: One end of the junction varies from germline; a read error may be responsible. The chain joins TRBV19 to TRBJ2-3; TRBD1 aligns across 10 bases. Germline V CDR1 and CDR2: LNHDA, SQIVND (reference sequence). The CDR3 consists of 13 residues. The CDR3 loop reads CTSTGQGRYTQYF. CDR3 nucleotides: TGTACCAGTACGGGACAGGGGAGGTATACGCAGTATTTT.

The V gene is TRBV11-1, the J gene TRBJ2-1; D is uncertain. Germline-derived CDR1 and CDR2 are SGHAT and FQDESV (reference sequence). Trimming left V 3 bases short and J 4 bases short, with 7 bases between. This CDR3 is 13 amino acids long. CDR3 sequence: CASSLSEYNEQFF. The CDR3 DNA is TGTGCCAGCAGCTTGTCCGAGTACAATGAGCAGTTCTTC.

This clonotype was picked up a small number of times. This chain connects TRBV12-3 or TRBV12-4 to TRBJ2-2; TRBD2 aligns across 10 bases. V shed 5 bases and J 4 bases; nucleotides not matched to a gene: 4. The CDR3 length is 15 residues. CDR3 loop: CASSLSGGPTGELFF. The CDR3, as DNA: TGTGCCAGCAGTCTTAGCGGGGGGCCCACCGGGGAGCTGTTTTTT.

This clonotype occurred a few times. This CDR3 reads CASSMGVRETQYF. In DNA, the CDR3 is TGTGCCAGTAGTATGGGTGTGCGAGAGACCCAGTACTTC. This sequence joins TRBV19 and TRBJ2-5; D unclear. Germline V CDR1 and CDR2: LNHDA, SQIVND (reference sequence). The CDR3 is 13 residues long. V lost 3 bases and J 4 bases, leaving 9 bases between the germline ends.

About this clonotype: The junction departs from germline at one end; a sequencing error may be responsible. The V call is TRBV7-6, the J call TRBJ1-3; a weak D match, TRBD1 (5 bases). This CDR3 has 15 amino acids. Germline V lookup: CDR1 SGHVS, CDR2 FNYEAQ. CDR3 in amino acids: CTSSLAQGAGNTIYF. The CDR3 region has the DNA TGTACCAGCAGCTTAGCGCAGGGAGCAGGAAACACCATATATTTT. Supplemented by reference TRBV7-6 and TRBJ1-3, the full variable domain reads GAGVSQSPRYKVTKRGQDVALRCDPISGHVSLYWYRQALGQGPEFLTYFNYEAQQDKSGLPNDRFSAERPEGSISTLTIQRTEQRDSAMYRCTSSLAQGAGNTIYFGEGSWLTVV.

V is TRBV28 and J is TRBJ1-2; D gene ambiguous. Trimming left V 6 bases short and J 2 bases short, with 13 bases between. CDR3 size: 14 residues. The germline V gene encodes CDR1 MDHEN and CDR2 SYDVKM. The CDR3 here is CASRSGSENYGYTF. CDR3 sequence (DNA): TGTGCCAGCAGATCCGGGTCGGAGAACTATGGCTACACCTTC.

This clonotype was observed a few times. This sequence joins TRBV28 and TRBJ1-2; D might be TRBD1 (5 bases). V dropped 6 bases and J dropped 2 bases, with 13 bases sitting between them. Germline V gene sequence: CDR1 MDHEN, CDR2 SYDVKM. This CDR3 comprises 14 residues. This CDR3 is CASRSHYRNYGYTF. The CDR3 DNA reads TGTGCCAGCAGATCCCACTACAGGAACTATGGCTACACCTTC.

As regards this clonotype: At one end the junction does not follow the germline gene, possibly because of a read error. This chain links TRBV5-4 with TRBJ2-1; TRBD2 matches at 8 bases. CDR3 length: 19 amino acids. Germline assignment: CDR1 SGHNT and CDR2 YYREEE (reference sequence). The CDR3 DNA follows: TGCGCCAGCAGCCAAAGTGCTAGCGGGCCTACCCTTTGGGGCAATGAGCAGTTCTTC. This translates into CASSQSASGPTLWGNEQFF.

This clonotype has just a few counts. The chain is built from TRBV6-5 and TRBJ2-7; 7 bases agree with TRBD1. V shed 4 bases and J 0 bases; nucleotides not matched to a gene: 6. CDR1 and CDR2 (germline): MNHEY, SVGAGI. This CDR3 contains 15 residues. CDR3 sequence reads: CASSFPGTDSYEQYF. In nucleotides, the CDR3 is TGTGCCAGCAGTTTCCCCGGGACAGACTCCTACGAGCAGTACTTC.